A selection of T cell receptor beta chains follows, all from one sample in a study of spatial heterogeneity in lung cancer. TCRdb re-derived calls from the 5' RACE reads in MiXCR, one entry per CDR3 protein. The sample consists of some 110,000 distinct CDR3 sequences, less than 15% of them appearing once. The specimen comprised PBMCs, sampled at follow-up. Receptors were obtained from a male donor with early-stage non-small cell lung cancer. Each CDR3 is given with its conserved first and last residue.

TRBV27 | 16 | CASSLSQGALLHEQYF
TRBV11-1 | 14 | CASSLAFQGHEQYF
TRBV4-1 | 17 | CASSQVLGASGQNIQYF
TRBV29-1 | 13 | CSVAGHSNTEAFF
TRBV20-1 | 14 | CSARQRGGSYEQYF
TRBV20-1 | 13 | CSAPRDRDYEQYF
TRBV9 | 16 | CASSVRGAPPGNTIYF
TRBV7-2 | 16 | CASSGGTGKGDQPQHF
TRBV11-3 | 18 | CASSLGGWGILSYNEQFF
TRBV28 | 15 | CASSPIRPANEKLFF
TRBV6-5 | 15 | CASSYSGESGNTIYF
TRBV20-1 | 12 | CSALSGGNEQFF
TRBV5-5 | 16 | CASSPRQGRNTGELFF
TRBV10-3 | 14 | CAISGVSGVYEQFF
TRBV12-3/TRBV12-4 | 15 | CASSLNGDGNSPLHF
TRBV20-1 | 21 | CSAIHARGTSGGSGLYNEQFF
TRBV29-1 | 13 | CSVFSTGTYGYTF
TRBV5-1 | 13 | CASSLAGIAEAFF
TRBV6-2/TRBV6-3 | 14 | CASSAGGGRETQYF
TRBV20-1 | 13 | CSTGTPSTDTQYF
TRBV30 | 15 | CAWSVSGDRFTEAFF
TRBV20-1 | 13 | CSARRDVKNIQYF
TRBV14 | 16 | CASRPGQGANTGELFF
TRBV6-6 | 15 | CASSYSGGENTEAFF
TRBV11-2 | 15 | CASSPRGVLLYEQYF
TRBV18 | 14 | CASSPRQGATGYTF
TRBV5-1 | 15 | CASSLSQRGTDTQYF
TRBV6-1 | 12 | CASSEENIGYTF
TRBV4-1 | 15 | CASSQVVQGTDTQYF
TRBV6-1 | 16 | CASRVADRRSNQPQHF
TRBV29-1 | 13 | CSVALDRSQPQHF
TRBV30 | 21 | CAWSHRGYAPLISRRSYEQYF
TRBV9 | 15 | CASSPLGIVSYEQYF
TRBV28 | 14 | CASSGGGDTYEQYF
TRBV9 | 14 | CASSVLDLPYTQYF